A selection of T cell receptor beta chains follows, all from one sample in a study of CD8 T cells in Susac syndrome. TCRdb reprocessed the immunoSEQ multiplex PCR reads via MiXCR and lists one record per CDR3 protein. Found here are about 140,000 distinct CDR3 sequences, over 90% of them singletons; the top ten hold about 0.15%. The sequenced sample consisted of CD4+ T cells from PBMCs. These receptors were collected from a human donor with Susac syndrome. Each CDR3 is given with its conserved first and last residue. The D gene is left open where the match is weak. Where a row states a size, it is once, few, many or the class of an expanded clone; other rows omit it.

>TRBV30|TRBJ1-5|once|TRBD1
TGTGCCTGGAGTGTAAATACAGGGGGATATAGCAATCAGCCCCAGCATTTT
CAWSVNTGGYSNQPQHF
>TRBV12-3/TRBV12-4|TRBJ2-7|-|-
TGTGCCAGCAGTTTTTTTCCCTACGAGCAGTACTTC
CASSFFPYEQYF
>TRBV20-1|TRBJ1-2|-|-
TGCAGTGCTGAAAGGGATCCCTATGGCTACACCTTC
CSAERDPYGYTF
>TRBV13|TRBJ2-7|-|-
TGTGCCAGCAGCTCACAGGGTTTCGAGCAGTACTTC
CASSSQGFEQYF
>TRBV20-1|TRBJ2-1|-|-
TGCAGTGCTAGTAACAGGGCTAATGAGCAGTTCTTC
CSASNRANEQFF
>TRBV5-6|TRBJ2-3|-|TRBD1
TGTGCCAGCAGCCCAGGGGGTGTTGGCACAGATACGCAGTATTTT
CASSPGGVGTDTQYF
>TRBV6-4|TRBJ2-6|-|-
TGTGCCACCGGCGAGAACTCTGGGGCCAACGTCCTGACTTTC
CATGENSGANVLTF
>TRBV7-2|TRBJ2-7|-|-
TGTGCCAGCAGCTTAGATCGTAGCTACGAGCAGTACTTC
CASSLDRSYEQYF
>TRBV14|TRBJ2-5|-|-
TGTGCCAGCAGCCTAGCGGAAGGGATTTGGGAGACCCAGTACTTC
CASSLAEGIWETQYF
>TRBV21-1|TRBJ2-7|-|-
TGTGCCAGCAGCAAGAACCGGGGGTCCTACGAGCAGTACTTC
CASSKNRGSYEQYF
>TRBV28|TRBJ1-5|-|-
TGTGCCAGCAGTTCCTCGAGGGGTTTGGATCAGCCCCAGCATTTT
CASSSSRGLDQPQHF
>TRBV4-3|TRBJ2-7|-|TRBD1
TGCGCCAGCAGCCACCTGACAGGGGGCTCCTACGAGCAGTACTTC
CASSHLTGGSYEQYF
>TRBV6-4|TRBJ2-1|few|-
TGTGCCAGCAGTGACTCAAGGGGACCTCACAATGAGCAGTTCTTC
CASSDSRGPHNEQFF
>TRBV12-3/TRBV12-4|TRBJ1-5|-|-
TGTGCCAGCAGTTCGACACGGAATCAGCCCCAGCATTTT
CASSSTRNQPQHF
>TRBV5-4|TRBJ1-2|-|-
TGTGCCAGCAGCTTGTCAGGCCATCACCTGCTGCGGGGGGGCTACACCTTC
CASSLSGHHLLRGGYTF
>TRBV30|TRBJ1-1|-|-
TGTGCCTGGAGTGTGGAGCGGCGAGCTTTCTTT
CAWSVERRAFF